This is a list of T cell receptor beta chains from one sample in a study of blood T cell repertoires in COVID-19. Profiling relied on immunoSEQ multiplex PCR, and the TCRdb table lists in-frame clones only, not all of them. Of approximately 46,000 clones listed, around 87% were seen once; the top ten hold about 2.8%. Sample: peripheral blood. These receptors were collected from a man aged 50-59 years with active COVID-19. Each CDR3 is given with its conserved first and last residue. A D gene is named only where the DNA matches it firmly. Expanded clones get a size class; other rows say once, few or many, or leave the size out.

-	TRBV2	TRBJ1-1	few	CASSVETGNTEAFF	TGTGCCAGCAGTGTTGAGACAGGGAACACTGAAGCTTTCTTT
-	TRBV6-5	TRBJ2-5	-	CASSTRDQETQYF	TGTGCCAGCAGTACCCGGGATCAAGAGACCCAGTACTTC
TRBD2	TRBV5-1	TRBJ2-2	-	CATKLAAFGGELFF	TGCGCCACCAAGCTAGCGGCCTTTGGCGGGGAGCTGTTTTTT
-	TRBV19	TRBJ1-1	-	CASTLQWANTEAFF	TGTGCCAGTACCTTACAGTGGGCCAACACTGAAGCTTTCTTT
-	TRBV5-1	TRBJ1-5	-	CASSSGSDDQPQHF	TGCGCCAGCAGCTCCGGGTCGGATGATCAGCCCCAGCATTTT
-	TRBV3-1/TRBV3-2	TRBJ1-6	-	CASSQEMGGSNNSPLHF	TGTGCCAGCAGCCAGGAGATGGGGGGATCTAATAATTCACCCCTCCACTTT
TRBD1	TRBV7-9	TRBJ2-2	-	CASSLTGAGELFF	TGTGCCAGCAGCTTAACAGGGGCCGGGGAGCTGTTTTTT
TRBD1	TRBV11-2	TRBJ1-6	once	CASSLTSGTGMSYNSPLHF	TGTGCCAGCAGCTTAACGTCCGGGACAGGGATGTCCTATAATTCACCCCTCCACTTT
TRBD2	TRBV7-2	TRBJ2-1	-	CASSYRGGDYNEQFF	TGTGCCAGCAGCTACCGGGGGGGAGACTACAATGAGCAGTTCTTC
-	TRBV9	TRBJ2-7	-	CASSVGAGNEQYF	TGTGCCAGCAGCGTAGGGGCAGGGAATGAGCAGTACTTC
TRBD1	TRBV19	TRBJ1-1	-	CASRAPRWDRLKNRNTEAFF	TGTGCCAGTAGAGCACCCCGATGGGACAGGCTAAAGAATCGGAACACTGAAGCTTTCTTT
-	TRBV14	TRBJ1-4	-	CASSRPGLGEKLFF	TGTGCCAGCAGCCGACCGGGACTGGGGGAAAAACTGTTTTTT
-	TRBV3-1/TRBV3-2	TRBJ1-2	-	CASSQGQYGYTF	TGTGCCAGCAGCCAAGGGCAGTATGGCTACACCTTC
-	TRBV11-2	TRBJ1-1	-	CASSAGVGTLEAFF	TGTGCCAGCAGCGCAGGGGTGGGAACACTCGAAGCTTTCTTT
-	TRBV7-9	TRBJ1-2	-	CASSLAGLGYTF	TGTGCCAGCAGCCTGGCGGGGCTGGGCTACACCTTC
-	TRBV7-9	TRBJ2-1	-	CASSSPPSYNEQFF	TGTGCCAGCAGCTCTCCTCCCTCCTACAATGAGCAGTTCTTC
TRBD1	TRBV7-8	TRBJ1-4	-	CASSPGQLATNEKLFF	TGTGCCAGCAGCCCGGGACAGCTTGCAACTAATGAAAAACTGTTTTTT
-	TRBV6-2/TRBV6-3	TRBJ2-3	-	CASSYSRVDTQYF	TGTGCCAGCAGTTACTCGAGGGTGGATACGCAGTATTTT
-	TRBV28	TRBJ2-2	-	CASSSRGELFF	TGTGCCAGCAGTTCGCGAGGGGAGCTGTTTTTT
-	TRBV25-1	TRBJ2-2	-	CASSELLDGDTGELFF	TGTGCCAGCAGTGAATTGTTAGACGGAGACACCGGGGAGCTGTTTTTT
TRBD2	TRBV4-2	TRBJ2-3	-	CASSPRLAGDTDTQYF	TGTGCCAGCAGCCCGAGACTAGCGGGGGACACAGATACGCAGTATTTT
TRBD1	TRBV5-1	TRBJ2-1	once	CASSLEGQGGNEQFF	TGCGCCAGCAGCTTGGAGGGACAGGGGGGCAATGAGCAGTTCTTC
TRBD1	TRBV30	TRBJ1-2	-	CAWDRTGTEYGYTF	TGTGCCTGGGATCGTACCGGGACAGAATATGGCTACACCTTC
-	TRBV7-9	TRBJ2-3	-	CASSRPGDSLGSDTQYF	TGTGCCAGCAGCCGACCGGGGGACAGTCTGGGGTCAGATACGCAGTATTTT
TRBD1	TRBV4-1	TRBJ1-1	-	CASSPGTGASTTEAFF	TGCGCCAGCAGTCCCGGGACAGGGGCTTCTACCACTGAAGCTTTCTTT
-	TRBV5-8	TRBJ1-3	-	CASNFGQNSGNTIYF	TGTGCCAGCAACTTTGGACAGAACTCTGGAAACACCATATATTTT
-	TRBV27	TRBJ1-1	-	CASSYSVLNTEAFF	TGTGCCAGCAGTTATTCTGTCTTGAACACTGAAGCTTTCTTT
-	TRBV5-1	TRBJ2-3	-	CASSGGISAGTDTQYF	TGCGCCAGCAGCGGCGGGATCTCGGCAGGGACAGATACGCAGTATTTT
-	TRBV28	TRBJ1-3	-	CASSLLDSDSGNTIYF	TGTGCCAGCAGTTTATTGGACAGTGACTCTGGAAACACCATATATTTT
-	TRBV6-5	TRBJ2-5	-	CASSYAAVRETQYF	TGTGCCAGCAGTTACGCGGCAGTGAGAGAGACCCAGTACTTC
-	TRBV28	TRBJ1-4	-	CASSLFGASNEKLFF	TGTGCCAGCAGTCTTTTCGGAGCTTCTAATGAAAAACTGTTTTTT
TRBD2	TRBV30	TRBJ2-1	-	CAWSPLAGGHEQFF	TGTGCCTGGAGTCCACTAGCGGGGGGGCATGAGCAGTTCTTC
TRBD2	TRBV9	TRBJ2-2	-	CASSVVGSGGNTGELFF	TGTGCCAGCAGCGTCGTCGGGAGCGGGGGGAACACCGGGGAGCTGTTTTTT